This T cell receptor (beta chain) was found in a study of blood T cell repertoires in COVID-19. Study overall: Researchers got acute and convalescent COVID-19 samples from the United States, Italy and Spain. The cDNA or gDNA used as material had been derived from T cells, B-cell-depleted T cells, or PBMCs.

In terms of age and location, participants ranged from roughly 18 to 100 years and lived in roughly 22 US areas. The authors' processing: Using reference gene primer amplification, nucleated cell counts were estimated. The assay was immunoSEQ multiplex PCR, and TCRdb's table has in-frame clones only and misses some. That table supplies the V and J calls and clone size; D and trimming were determined from the DNA. Among a few hundred thousand clones listed, around 91% were seen once. The CDR3 length is 19 residues. The V segment lost 0 bases and the J segment 1 base; nucleotides outside the gene matches: 13. CDR1 is KGHSH, CDR2 LQKENI, per germline.

Input material: PBMCs or T cells enriched from blood (not recorded which). The J gene is TRBJ2-5, the V gene TRBV18; 8 bases agree with TRBD2. The TCR originated in a woman aged 18-29 years with acute COVID-19. The CDR3 bases are TGTGCCAGCTCACCACCGTCGACTAGCCCCGGGGGGGTCCAAGAGACCCAGTACTTC. Protein product: CASSPPSTSPGGVQETQYF.